This entry lists 20 T cell receptor beta chains sequenced from one sample in a study of blood T cell repertoires in COVID-19. The protocol was immunoSEQ multiplex PCR, while the TCRdb copy is restricted to in-frame clones and leaves out a portion. The table records about 70,000 clones, approximately 77% of them present only once. Sequenced: peripheral blood. Receptor source: a woman aged 70-85 years with acute or convalescent COVID-19.

The chain couples TRBV28 to TRBJ2-1; possibly TRBD2 for D (6 bases). The CDR3 is 13 residues long. Trimming shortened V by 7 bases and J by 3 bases, and 10 bases separated the two germline ends. In germline, CDR1 is MDHEN, CDR2 SYDVKM. The CDR3 nucleotides read TGTGCCAGCAAGGAGGGGAACTACAATGAGCAGTTCTTC. It codes for CASKEGNYNEQFF.

The rearrangement joins TRBV18 to TRBJ2-1; weak D call: TRBD1 (6 bases). Deletions cut 0 bases from V and 5 bases from J, with 8 bases between. The CDR3 totals 14 residues. Germline CDR1 and CDR2: KGHSH and LQKENI. The CDR3 DNA is TGTGCCAGCTCACCACCGGACAGCAACAATGAGCAGTTCTTC. Protein sequence: CASSPPDSNNEQFF.

The chain is built from TRBV4-2 and TRBJ2-2; D call uncertain. Trimming stripped 4 bases from V and 0 bases from J, with 15 bases between. Germline CDR1 reads LGHNA; CDR2 reads YNFKEQ. This CDR3 has 17 amino acids. Here the CDR3 reads CASSPRSPRTNTGELFF. The CDR3 coding sequence is TGTGCCAGCAGCCCCCGGTCACCGCGGACGAACACCGGGGAGCTGTTTTTT.

The rearrangement uses TRBV6-2 or TRBV6-3 and TRBJ2-7; D unresolved. Trimming removed 6 bases from V and 2 bases from J, with 14 bases in between. Looked up from germline, CDR1 is MNHEY and CDR2 is SVGEGT. The CDR3 sequence is 14 residues long. This CDR3 reads CASSPHSFPYEQYF. The CDR3 DNA is TGTGCCAGCAGCCCCCACTCTTTTCCCTACGAGCAGTACTTC.

The V and J genes are TRBV6-2 or TRBV6-3 and TRBJ1-5; TRBD1 matches 9 bases. The CDR3 is 16 residues long. The junction had 9 bases not matched to a gene; V was cut back by 5 bases and J by 4 bases. Germline CDR1 reads MNHEY; CDR2 reads SVGEGT. As DNA, the CDR3 is TGTGCCAGCAGTGGGACAGGGCTAGGGGCAAATCAGCCCCAGCATTTT. This translates into CASSGTGLGANQPQHF.

The gene calls are TRBV30 and TRBJ1-2, with 12 nucleotides matching TRBD1. The CDR3 runs to 16 residues. Germline lookup yields CDR1 GTSNPN and CDR2 SVGIG (reference sequence). Trimming cost V 1 base and J 7 bases; bases outside gene matches: 10. The CDR3 region is CAWSALMGQGAGGYTF. CDR3 nucleotides: TGTGCCTGGAGTGCCCTAATGGGACAGGGGGCTGGTGGCTACACCTTC.

This chain connects TRBV7-8 to TRBJ1-4; 8 bases match TRBD1. Trimming cost V 3 bases and J 6 bases; bases outside gene matches: 9. The V gene's germline CDR1 is SGHVS and CDR2 FQNEAQ. The CDR3 length is 16 residues. The CDR3 DNA follows: TGTGCCAGCAGCTTGCTCGTACAGGGGGACTATGAAAAACTGTTTTTT. Encoded protein: CASSLLVQGDYEKLFF. Supplemented by reference TRBV7-8 and TRBJ1-4, the full variable domain reads GAGVSQSPRYKVAKRGQDVALRCDPISGHVSLFWYQQALGQGPEFLTYFQNEAQLDKSGLPSDRFFAERPEGSVSTLKIQRTQQEDSAVYLCASSLLVQGDYEKLFFGSGTQLSVL.

V usage is TRBV6-2 or TRBV6-3 and J usage is TRBJ1-1; no firm D call. The CDR3 sequence is 17 residues long. CDR1 and CDR2 from the germline V gene are MNHEY and SVGEGT. V lost 2 bases and J lost 0, with 16 bases in between. DNA for the CDR3: TGTGCCAGCAGTTACAGCGCCCGAGCCGCCATGAACACTGAAGCTTTCTTT. This encodes CASSYSARAAMNTEAFF.

This chain connects TRBV5-6 to TRBJ2-3, with TRBD2 as a possible D gene (7 bases). CDR1 is SGHDT, CDR2 YYEEEE, per germline. The CDR3 length is 12 residues. Trimming removed 3 bases at V and 7 bases at J, with 9 bases between. The DNA of the CDR3 is TGTGCCAGCAGCTGGGGGGGCAATACGCAGTATTTT. It encodes CASSWGGNTQYF.

The genes are TRBV5-6 and TRBJ2-7, with D unclear. Looked up from germline, CDR1 is SGHDT and CDR2 is YYEEEE. V was pared by 0 bases and J by 3 bases, with 10 bases between. The CDR3 runs 14 residues. CDR3 amino acids: CASSLGGTVYEQYF. CDR3 DNA: TGTGCCAGCAGCTTGGGTGGCACCGTCTACGAGCAGTACTTC. Together with reference TRBV5-6 and TRBJ2-7, the CDR3 gives the full variable domain: DAGVTQSPTHLIKTRGQQVTLRCSPKSGHDTVSWYQQALGQGPQFIFQYYEEEERQRGNFPDRFSGHQFPNYSSELNVNALLLGDSALYLCASSLGGTVYEQYFGPGTRLTVT.

This clone was seen a single time. This chain uses TRBV7-9 with TRBJ2-7; D remains unclear. The germline gives CDR1 SEHNR, CDR2 FQNEAQ (reference sequence). This CDR3 comprises 12 residues. V lost 7 bases and J 5 bases, leaving 12 bases between the germline ends. The CDR3 is CASTRVEDEQYF. In DNA form, the CDR3 reads TGTGCCAGCACCCGCGTAGAGGACGAGCAGTACTTC. The variable domain in full, completed from reference TRBV7-9 and TRBJ2-7, reads DTGVSQNPRHKITKRGQNVTFRCDPISEHNRLYWYRQTLGQGPEFLTYFQNEAQLEKSRLLSDRFSAERPKGSFSTLEIQRTEQGDSAMYLCASTRVEDEQYFGPGTRLTVT.

The chain carries TRBV14 and TRBJ2-1; D is undetermined. The V and J ends lost 1 base and 0 bases respectively, with 10 bases between them. Germline V gives CDR1 SGHDN, CDR2 FVKESK. The CDR3 sequence is 16 residues long. CDR3 in DNA: TGTGCCAGCAGCCAAGGAATGAGTAGCTCCTACAATGAGCAGTTCTTC. Translating it yields CASSQGMSSSYNEQFF.

V and J are TRBV7-9 and TRBJ1-3, with 7 bases lining up with TRBD1. The length of the CDR3 is 15 residues. Germline V lookup: CDR1 SEHNR, CDR2 FQNEAQ (reference sequence). With 5 bases clipped from V and 5 bases from J, the junction kept 9 bases outside the gene matches. As DNA, the CDR3 is TGTGCCAGCAGCCTACCGGACAGGACACGAAACACCATATATTTT. It yields the protein CASSLPDRTRNTIYF.

The gene calls are TRBV6-5 and TRBJ2-1, with 9 bases that match TRBD1. Germline V gene data show CDR1 as MNHEY and CDR2 as SVGAGI. V gave up 6 bases and J gave up 2 bases; unmatched junction bases: 2. CDR3 length: 14 amino acids. CDR3 DNA: TGTGCCAGCAGCCGGGACAGGGCCTACAATGAGCAGTTCTTC. Translation: CASSRDRAYNEQFF.

The chain couples TRBV6-5 to TRBJ1-5; 7 bases line up with TRBD1. Trimming removed 11 bases from V and 0 bases from J; junction bases left unmatched: 4. The CDR3 is made up of 13 amino acids. Germline lookup yields CDR1 MNHEY and CDR2 SVGAGI. Here the CDR3 DNA reads TGTGCCTCCGGGACAGATAGCAATCAGCCCCAGCATTTT. Translating it yields CASGTDSNQPQHF.

This clone was seen many times. The chain is built from TRBV11-2 and TRBJ2-2; 11 bases fit TRBD2. The germline gives CDR1 SGHAT, CDR2 FQNNGV. Losses at the gene ends were 8 bases for V and 0 bases for J; bases not matched to a gene: 8. The CDR3 is 17 amino acids. The chain's CDR3 is CASSSLAGGANTGELFF. CDR3 DNA: TGTGCCAGCTCTTCTCTAGCGGGGGGCGCGAACACCGGGGAGCTGTTTTTT.

V gene TRBV19 combines with J gene TRBJ2-5, with 7 bases fitting TRBD2. Trimming removed 3 bases from V and 3 bases from J; junction bases left unmatched: 4. The CDR3 loop spans 14 amino acids. Germline CDR1 reads LNHDA; CDR2 reads SQIVND (reference sequence). This chain's CDR3 is CASSMVGGKETQYF. The CDR3 DNA reads as TGTGCCAGTAGTATGGTGGGGGGGAAAGAGACCCAGTACTTC.

The rearrangement links TRBV19 to TRBJ1-2; D uncertain. CDR3 size: 11 residues. Germline V gene data show CDR1 as LNHDA and CDR2 as SQIVND (reference sequence). V was trimmed by 8 bases and J by 4 bases, leaving 8 bases between them. CDR3 DNA: TGTGCCAGTTCGGAGTCCTATGGCTACACCTTC. Translated: CASSESYGYTF.

V gene TRBV11-2 combines with J gene TRBJ1-5, with 8 bases aligning to TRBD1. CDR1 is SGHAT, CDR2 FQNNGV, per germline. With V trimmed by 3 bases and J by 9 bases, 7 bases remained unmatched. CDR3 length equals 14 residues. CDR3 in DNA: TGTGCCAGCAGCTTGGACAGGGATTTAACGCCCCAGCATTTT. It specifies CASSLDRDLTPQHF.

This clone was recorded once. This rearrangement joins TRBV4-1 to TRBJ2-1; 7 positions agree with TRBD2. This CDR3 contains 14 residues. The junction had 5 bases not matched to a gene; V was cut back by 3 bases and J by 6 bases. Germline V gene data show CDR1 as MGHRA and CDR2 as YSYEKL. The CDR3, as DNA: TGCGCCAGCAGCCAGACCGGGACTATCAATGAGCAGTTCTTC. This gives the protein CASSQTGTINEQFF.